This T cell receptor beta chain emerged from a study of Graves' ophthalmopathy and Graves' hyperthyroidism. Across the study: Hyperthyroidism counted as stable given no ophthalmopathy within 18 months of follow-up.

RNA served as the template for amplifying TCR beta CDR3 regions. HTBI primers served in a first-round RT-PCR, which a second-round multiplex PCR followed. TCRdb itself ran the multiplex PCR reads through MiXCR, one entry per CDR3 protein. The sample has 900,000 to 1,200,000 distinct CDR3 sequences; 36% are singletons. Deletions cut 3 bases from V and 7 bases from J, with 9 bases between. The CDR3 covers 13 residues. CDR1 is LNHDA and CDR2 is SQIVND in the germline V gene (reference sequence). Study-wide findings and caveats: Detected in blood as well were most expanded thyroid clonotypes with frequency above 0.001.

As concerns this clonotype: The antigen remains undetermined.

The sequence was collected from an adult man with Graves' hyperthyroidism. This chain uses TRBV19 with TRBJ1-4; perhaps TRBD1 as D (5 bases). The specimen sequenced was peripheral blood or thyroid tissue (not recorded which). CDR3 region: CASSMGRGEKLFF. In nucleotides, the CDR3 is TGTGCCAGTAGTATGGGACGGGGTGAAAAACTGTTTTTT.